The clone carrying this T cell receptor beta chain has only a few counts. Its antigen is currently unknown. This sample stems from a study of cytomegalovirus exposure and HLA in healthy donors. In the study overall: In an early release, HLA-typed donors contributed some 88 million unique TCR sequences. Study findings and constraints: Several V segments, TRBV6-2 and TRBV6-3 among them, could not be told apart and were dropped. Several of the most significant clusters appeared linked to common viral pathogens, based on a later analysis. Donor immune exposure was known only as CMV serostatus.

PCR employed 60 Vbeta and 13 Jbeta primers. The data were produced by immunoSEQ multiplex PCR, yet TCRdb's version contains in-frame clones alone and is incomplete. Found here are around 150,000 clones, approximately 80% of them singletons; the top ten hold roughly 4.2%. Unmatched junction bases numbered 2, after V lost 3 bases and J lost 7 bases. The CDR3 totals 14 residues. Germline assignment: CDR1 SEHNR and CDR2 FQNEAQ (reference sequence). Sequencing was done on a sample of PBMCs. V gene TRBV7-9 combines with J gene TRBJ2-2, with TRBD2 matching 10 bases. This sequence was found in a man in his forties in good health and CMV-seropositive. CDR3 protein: CASSFLAGDGELFF. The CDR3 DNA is TGTGCCAGCAGCTTCCTAGCGGGGGACGGGGAGCTGTTTTTT.